The present entry profiles one T cell receptor beta chain with its context. Its cognate antigen is unknown. Graft tissue was processed to release intraepithelial and lamina propria lymphocytes. This record belongs to a study of graft-versus-host responses after intestinal transplantation. Study overall: Anti-thymocyte globulin was used for induction in all recipients, who then took tacrolimus and steroids for approximately 3 years.

The method was immunoSEQ multiplex PCR; TCRdb's version includes in-frame clones alone and lacks a portion of them. The sample consists of some 4,300 clones, approximately 83% of them appearing once. This CDR3 comprises 13 residues. The germline CDR1 and CDR2 sequences are MNHEY and SMNVEV (reference sequence). V was shortened by 0 bases and J by 6 bases, with 9 bases between the two germline ends. Whole-study findings and limits: In patients with graft-donor T cell macrochimerism, allograft graft-versus-host to host-versus-graft clonal ratios were high. Recipient marrow showed GvH clones, some seen first in ileum or blood. Early after transplant, HvG clones declined as circulating GvH clones peaked.

Sample: ileum tissue, taken approximately 350 days after intestinal transplantation. The clonotype comes from a human patient who received an intestinal transplant, so some T cells may come from the graft donor. The chain uses TRBV27 and TRBJ2-7; possibly TRBD2 for D (5 bases). This CDR3 is CASSLSAGPEQYF. The CDR3 DNA is TGTGCCAGCAGTTTATCGGCGGGCCCCGAGCAGTACTTC.